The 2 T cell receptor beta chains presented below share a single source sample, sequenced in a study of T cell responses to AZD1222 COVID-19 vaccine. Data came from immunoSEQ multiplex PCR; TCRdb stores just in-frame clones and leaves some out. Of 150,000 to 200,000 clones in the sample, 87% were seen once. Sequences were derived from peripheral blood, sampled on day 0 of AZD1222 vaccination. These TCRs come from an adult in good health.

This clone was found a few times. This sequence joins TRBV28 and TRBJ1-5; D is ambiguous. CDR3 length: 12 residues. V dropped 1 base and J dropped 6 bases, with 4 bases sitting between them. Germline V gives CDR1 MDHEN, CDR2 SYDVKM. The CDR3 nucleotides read TGTGCCAGCAGTTTATTCGGTCAGCCCCAGCATTTT. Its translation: CASSLFGQPQHF.

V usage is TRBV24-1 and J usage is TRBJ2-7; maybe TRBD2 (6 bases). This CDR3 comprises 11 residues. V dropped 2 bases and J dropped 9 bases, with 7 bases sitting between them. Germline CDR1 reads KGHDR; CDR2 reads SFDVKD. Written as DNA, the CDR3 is TGTGCCACCAGTGATTGGGGAGGGCAGTACTTC. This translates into CATSDWGGQYF.